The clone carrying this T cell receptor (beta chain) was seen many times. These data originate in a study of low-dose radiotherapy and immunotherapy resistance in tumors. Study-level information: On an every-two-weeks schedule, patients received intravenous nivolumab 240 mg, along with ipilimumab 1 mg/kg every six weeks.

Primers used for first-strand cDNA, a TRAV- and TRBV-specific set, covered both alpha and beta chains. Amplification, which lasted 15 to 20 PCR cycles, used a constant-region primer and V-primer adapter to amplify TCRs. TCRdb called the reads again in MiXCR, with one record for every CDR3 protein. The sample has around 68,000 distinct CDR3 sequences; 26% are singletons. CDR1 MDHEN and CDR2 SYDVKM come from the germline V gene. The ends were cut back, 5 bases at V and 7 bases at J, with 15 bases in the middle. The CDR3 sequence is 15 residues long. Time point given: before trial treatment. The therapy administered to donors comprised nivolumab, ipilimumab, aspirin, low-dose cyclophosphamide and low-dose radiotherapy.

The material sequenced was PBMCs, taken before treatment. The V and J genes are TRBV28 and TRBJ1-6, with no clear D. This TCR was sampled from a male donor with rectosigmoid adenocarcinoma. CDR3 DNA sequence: TGTGCCAGCAGTGTGGACGCGGGAGTGAATTCACCCCTCCACTTT. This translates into CASSVDAGVNSPLHF.